This TCR beta chain was observed in a study of control samples from healthy donors and cancer patients. The CDR3 spans 12 residues. CDR1 and CDR2 from the germline V gene are SGHAT and FQNNGV. Trimming removed 6 bases from V and 3 bases from J, with 6 bases in between. Method: immunoSEQ multiplex PCR; TCRdb's copy keeps in-frame clones and lacks some. Of over 90,000 clones listed, approximately 90% are singletons. Sequencing input: PBMCs. The chain is built from TRBV11-2 and TRBJ2-1, with no clear D. The receptor comes from a man in his 60s with lung cancer. The CDR3 is CASRPNYNEQFF. CDR3 bases: TGTGCCAGCAGACCCAACTACAATGAGCAGTTCTTC.